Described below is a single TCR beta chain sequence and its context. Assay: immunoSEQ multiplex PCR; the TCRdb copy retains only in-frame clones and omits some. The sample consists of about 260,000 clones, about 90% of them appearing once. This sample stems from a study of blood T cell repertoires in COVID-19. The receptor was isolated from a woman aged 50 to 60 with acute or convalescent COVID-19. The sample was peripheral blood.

The CDR3 spells CASSAGTSGLTNTGELFF. The CDR3 region has the DNA TGTGCCAGCAGCGCCGGGACTAGCGGGCTTACGAACACCGGGGAGCTGTTTTTT. The genes are TRBV5-6 and TRBJ2-2; 12 bases are a match to TRBD2. With V trimmed by 4 bases and J by 0 bases, 7 bases remained unmatched. CDR1 is SGHDT and CDR2 is YYEEEE in the germline V gene. The CDR3 is made up of 18 amino acids.